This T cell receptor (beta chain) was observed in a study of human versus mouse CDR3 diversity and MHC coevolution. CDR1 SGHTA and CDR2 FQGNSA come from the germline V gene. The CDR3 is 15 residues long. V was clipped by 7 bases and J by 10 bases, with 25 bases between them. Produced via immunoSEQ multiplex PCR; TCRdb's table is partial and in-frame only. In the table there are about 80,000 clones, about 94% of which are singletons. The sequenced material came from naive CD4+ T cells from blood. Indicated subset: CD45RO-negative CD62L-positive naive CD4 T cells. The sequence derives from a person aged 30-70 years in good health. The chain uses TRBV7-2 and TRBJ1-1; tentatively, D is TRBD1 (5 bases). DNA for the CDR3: TGTGCCAGCACCCAGGACAACGCGTATGGCGTGGGAGCTTTCTTT. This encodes CASTQDNAYGVGAFF.